Each of the 20 T cell receptor beta chains below was sequenced from the same sample in a study of blood T cells in healthy people across ages. A second 7 to 11 cycle PCR used barcoded and J-beta primers. Each CDR3 protein gets one entry after TCRdb re-called the 5' RACE reads with MiXCR. In the table there are fewer than 2,000,000 distinct CDR3 sequences, approximately 40% of which are singletons. The sequenced sample consisted of blood. The receptors were sampled from a human donor in good health.

Comment on this clonotype: Germline and junction disagree at one end, which may indicate a read error. The rearrangement links TRBV4-1 to TRBJ2-5, with 12 bases matching TRBD2. Judging by the DNA end, TRBJ2-7 fits better; the J call may be wrong. This CDR3 contains 16 residues. Germline loops: CDR1 MGHRA, CDR2 YSYEKL. DNA of the CDR3: TGCGCCGGCAGCCAACGACTAGCGGGGGACCGCTACGAGCAGTACTTC. Residues: CAGSQRLAGDRYEQYF.

This clonotype has just a few counts. V is TRBV25-1 and J is TRBJ1-1; D is perhaps TRBD1 (5 bases). Germline lookup yields CDR1 MGHDK and CDR2 SYGVNS. The CDR3 is 16 residues long. V lost 2 bases and J lost 4, with 17 bases in between. The CDR3 spells CASSEGRRGGSTEAFF. DNA for the CDR3: TGTGCCAGCAGTGAAGGTAGGAGGGGCGGGAGCACTGAAGCTTTCTTT.

The V call is TRBV4-3, the J call TRBJ1-2, with D tentatively TRBD1 (5 bases). The V end was cut by 0 bases, the J end by 4 bases, with 12 bases between. Germline assignment: CDR1 LGHNA and CDR2 YSLEER. The CDR3 covers 15 residues. The CDR3 coding sequence is TGCGCCAGCAGCCAAGATCGAGGGGAGAGCTATGGCTACACCTTC. Protein: CASSQDRGESYGYTF.

The chain joins TRBV7-2 to TRBJ1-3; D unresolved. Trimming took 5 bases from V and 3 from J, leaving 8 bases between them. Germline V gene lookup returns CDR1 SGHTA and CDR2 FQGNSA. The CDR3 is 13 amino acids. The CDR3 sequence: CASSTSRGNTIYF. As DNA, the CDR3 is TGTGCCAGCAGCACTTCCCGTGGAAACACCATATATTTT. Looking up the rest from reference TRBV7-2 and TRBJ1-3 gives the full variable domain: GAGVSQSPSNKVTEKGKDVELRCDPISGHTALYWYRQSLGQGLEFLIYFQGNSAPDKSGLPSDRFSAERTGGSVSTLTIQRTQQEDSAVYLCASSTSRGNTIYFGEGSWLTVV.

The rearrangement links TRBV4-2 to TRBJ2-5, with TRBD2 matching 7 bases. The CDR3 consists of 17 residues. Germline V lookup: CDR1 LGHNA, CDR2 YNFKEQ. The junction had 12 bases not matched to a gene; V was cut back by 0 bases and J by 5 bases. The CDR3: CASSQDRRGFQGETQYF. The DNA of the CDR3 is TGTGCCAGCAGCCAAGATCGGCGGGGGTTCCAAGGGGAGACCCAGTACTTC.

This clonotype has a handful of counts. V is TRBV10-3 and J is TRBJ2-5; 7 bases are shared with TRBD1. Trimming removed 4 bases from V and 0 bases from J; junction bases left unmatched: 5. Germline-derived CDR1 and CDR2 are ENHRY and SYGVKD. This CDR3 contains 15 residues. The CDR3 loop is CAISGLGTDQETQYF. CDR3 coding DNA: TGTGCCATCAGTGGTTTAGGGACAGACCAAGAGACCCAGTACTTC.

This clonotype came up a few times. The chain couples TRBV29-1 to TRBJ2-7, with 7 bases matching TRBD2. This CDR3 comprises 16 residues. CDR1 is SQVTM and CDR2 is ANQGSEA in the germline V gene. V gave up 7 bases and J gave up 2 bases; unmatched junction bases: 17. CDR3 protein: CSARLRGDRVTYEQYF. CDR3 bases: TGCAGCGCACGACTCCGGGGGGACCGAGTCACCTACGAGCAGTACTTC.

This clonotype was seen more than once but under ten times. The chain recombines TRBV11-2 with TRBJ2-1; no clear D. The V and J ends lost 6 bases and 9 bases respectively, with 15 bases between them. The CDR3 extends over 13 amino acids. Germline V gene sequence: CDR1 SGHAT, CDR2 FQNNGV. The CDR3 nucleotides read TGTGCCAGCAGACCTACTACCTTCGGTGAGCAGTTCTTC. Amino acids: CASRPTTFGEQFF. Based on the CDR3 plus reference TRBV11-2 and TRBJ2-1, the full variable domain is EAGVAQSPRYKIIEKRQSVAFWCNPISGHATLYWYQQILGQGPKLLIQFQNNGVVDDSQLPKDRFSAERLKGVDSTLKIQPAKLEDSAVYLCASRPTTFGEQFFGPGTRLTVL.

This sequence joins TRBV20-1 and TRBJ1-1; no firm D call. Between the trimmed V and J ends, which lost 7 bases and 0 bases, there was a span of 9 bases. Germline V gene sequence: CDR1 DFQATT, CDR2 SNEGSKA (reference sequence). The CDR3 has 12 amino acids. The chain's CDR3 is CSGQAVNTEAFF. CDR3 DNA: TGCAGTGGTCAGGCTGTGAACACTGAAGCTTTCTTT.

The chain is built from TRBV7-9 and TRBJ2-2, with TRBD1 matching over 8 bases. From germline, CDR1 is SEHNR and CDR2 FQNEAQ (reference sequence). There are 17 residues in the CDR3. V was clipped by 5 bases and J by 5 bases; unmatched bases: 13. CDR3 region: CASSPPRDRSLTGELFF. DNA of the CDR3: TGTGCCAGCAGCCCCCCCCGGGACAGGTCTTTAACCGGGGAGCTGTTTTTT.

The table lists this clonotype with a few counts. The genes are TRBV5-4 and TRBJ2-7; D uncertain. Deletions cut 1 base from V and 7 bases from J, with 15 bases between. The CDR3 spans 14 residues. Germline CDR1 reads SGHNT; CDR2 reads YYREEE (reference sequence). DNA for the CDR3: TGTGCCAGCAGCTTGTCTTTGGGCACCGAGGAGCAGTACTTC. This sequence encodes CASSLSLGTEEQYF.

J is TRBJ2-7 and V is TRBV29-1; 8 bases fit TRBD1. Per germline, CDR1 SQVTM and CDR2 ANQGSEA. With 4 bases clipped from V and 2 bases from J, the junction kept 4 bases outside the gene matches. CDR3 size: 13 residues. The chain's CDR3 is CSVGTGLAYEQYF. DNA of the CDR3: TGCAGCGTTGGGACAGGGTTAGCCTACGAGCAGTACTTC.

This rearrangement joins TRBV10-3 to TRBJ2-3, with no clear D. Germline lookup yields CDR1 ENHRY and CDR2 SYGVKD. The V gene lost 6 bases and the J gene lost 4 bases, with 17 bases spanning the gap. CDR3 length equals 15 residues. The DNA for the CDR3 is TGTGCCATCAGAAAGGGTCAAATCGTAGCAGATACGCAGTATTTT. It yields the protein CAIRKGQIVADTQYF.

In regard to this clonotype: Sequence at one end of the junction differs from germline and may be a read error. V is TRBV12-3 or TRBV12-4 and J is TRBJ2-4; 10 nucleotides line up with TRBD1. CDR3 length equals 16 residues. CDR3 residues: CASSQTGGAAKDIQYF. CDR3 sequence (DNA): TGTGCCAGCAGTCAGACAGGGGGCGCCGCCAAAGACATTCAGTACTTC.

There are a few counts of this clonotype. J is TRBJ2-5 and V is TRBV28, with D uncertain. The CDR3 is made up of 15 amino acids. Germline CDR1 is MDHEN and CDR2 is SYDVKM. Trimming removed 4 bases from V and 2 bases from J, with 14 bases in between. This chain's CDR3 is CASSSPRRGQETQYF. CDR3 sequence (DNA): TGTGCCAGCAGTTCCCCAAGGAGAGGACAAGAGACCCAGTACTTC.

This clonotype was recorded a few times. This sequence joins TRBV4-2 and TRBJ2-5; 8 bases fit TRBD2. The CDR3 contains 15 residues. CDR1 and CDR2 (germline): LGHNA, YNFKEQ. V lost 0 bases, J lost 2 bases, and 2 bases stayed unmatched. The CDR3, as DNA: TGTGCCAGCAGCCAAGAGCCGGGAGGGCAAGAGACCCAGTACTTC. It translates to CASSQEPGGQETQYF.

This clonotype was picked up a small number of times. The J gene is TRBJ1-2, the V gene TRBV10-3, with 7 bases that match TRBD1. J was trimmed by 5 bases and V by 0 bases; bases with no gene match: 3. The CDR3 loop spans 14 amino acids. From germline, CDR1 is ENHRY and CDR2 SYGVKD. The CDR3 region is CAISESNRGYGYTF. The CDR3 DNA is TGTGCCATCAGTGAGTCGAACAGGGGTTATGGCTACACCTTC.

This clonotype was counted only a few times. This sequence joins TRBV29-1 and TRBJ1-2; D uncertain. Germline CDR1 is SQVTM and CDR2 is ANQGSEA. This CDR3 has 11 residues. Trimming left V 6 bases short and J 13 bases short, with 18 bases between. The CDR3 region has the DNA TGCAGCGTGGGCCAACAGAGTCTTGCCACCTTC. Amino acid sequence: CSVGQQSLATF.

The genes are TRBV7-2 and TRBJ1-4, with no clear D. This CDR3 is built from 15 residues. Deletions cut 5 bases from V and 4 bases from J, with 14 bases between. In germline, CDR1 is SGHTA, CDR2 FQGNSA. CDR3 sequence (DNA): TGTGCCAGCAGCCTAACAGTAGACCTTAATGAAAAACTGTTTTTT. It specifies CASSLTVDLNEKLFF.

The chain joins TRBV5-1 to TRBJ2-3; 9 bases map to TRBD2. The CDR3 spans 18 residues. The junction had 9 bases not matched to a gene; V was cut back by 1 base and J by 0 bases. The germline V gene has CDR1 SGHRS and CDR2 YFSETQ. The CDR3 spells CASSLTIALAGSTDTQYF. The CDR3 DNA follows: TGCGCCAGCAGCTTGACCATTGCGCTAGCGGGGAGCACAGATACGCAGTATTTT.